These 28 T cell receptor beta chains share one sample of origin, sequenced in a study of blood T cell repertoires in COVID-19. Some clones are missing from TCRdb's copy, which holds only in-frame ones; the method was immunoSEQ multiplex PCR. The sample lists roughly 200,000 clones, 70% to 80% occurring once. Sequenced sample: peripheral blood. The receptors were sampled from a middle-aged woman with COVID-19, enrolled during active disease.

This chain links TRBV30 with TRBJ2-7; 7 nucleotides agree with TRBD2. The germline CDR1 and CDR2 sequences are GTSNPN and SVGIG (reference sequence). The CDR3 has 13 amino acids. Losses at the gene ends were 2 bases for V and 7 bases for J; bases not matched to a gene: 8. The CDR3 coding sequence is TGTGCCTGGAGTCCCGTCCGGGGAGGGGAGCAGTACTTC. Translation: CAWSPVRGGEQYF.

The chain uses TRBV5-4 and TRBJ2-4; possibly TRBD1 for D (6 bases). The CDR3 consists of 15 residues. Trimming removed 4 bases from V and 0 bases from J, with 11 bases in between. Per the germline V gene, CDR1 is SGHNT and CDR2 is YYREEE (reference sequence). The CDR3 sequence is CASSPQGTAKNIQYF. In nucleotides, the CDR3 is TGTGCCAGCAGCCCCCAGGGGACAGCCAAAAACATTCAGTACTTC. The whole variable domain, filled in from reference TRBV5-4 and TRBJ2-4, reads ETGVTQSPTHLIKTRGQQVTLRCSSQSGHNTVSWYQQALGQGPQFIFQYYREEENGRGNFPPRFSGLQFPNYSSELNVNALELDDSALYLCASSPQGTAKNIQYFGAGTRLSVL.

The CDR3 loop is CASSSTSEVQYF. In DNA form, the CDR3 reads TGTGCCAGCAGTTCTACTAGCGAAGTTCAGTACTTC. V usage is TRBV12-3 or TRBV12-4 and J usage is TRBJ2-4; 7 positions match TRBD2. With 4 bases clipped from V and 11 bases from J, the junction kept 5 bases outside the gene matches. The CDR3 loop spans 12 amino acids.

J is TRBJ1-2 and V is TRBV5-6, with 8 nucleotides matching TRBD1. CDR3 length: 13 amino acids. The V gene end was trimmed by 0 bases and the J gene end by 8 bases; junction bases not matched to a gene: 3. Germline CDR1 is SGHDT and CDR2 is YYEEEE. The CDR3: CASSLGQGRGYTF. CDR3 DNA: TGTGCCAGCAGCTTGGGACAGGGGCGAGGCTACACCTTC.

The chain recombines TRBV7-2 with TRBJ2-3; 10 bases agree with TRBD2. Germline CDR1 and CDR2: SGHTA and FQGNSA. The CDR3 totals 17 residues. V dropped 4 bases and J dropped 3; count of bases not matched to a gene: 10. The CDR3 protein is CASSYPIAGGKTDTQYF. The CDR3 DNA follows: TGTGCCAGCAGCTACCCCATAGCGGGGGGAAAAACAGATACGCAGTATTTT.

V is TRBV7-6 and J is TRBJ2-1; D possibly corresponds to TRBD1 (6 bases). CDR3 length: 13 amino acids. Germline V gives CDR1 SGHVS, CDR2 FNYEAQ. V dropped 1 base and J dropped 12 bases, with 13 bases sitting between them. CDR3 sequence reads: CASSLGGGRGQFF. The CDR3 DNA reads as TGTGCCAGCAGCTTAGGTGGGGGCCGAGGGCAGTTCTTC.

This clone appeared a single time. This chain links TRBV5-1 with TRBJ2-2; no clear D gene. The CDR3 is 12 amino acids. Germline CDR1 and CDR2: SGHRS and YFSETQ. V was clipped by 7 bases and J by 2 bases, with 6 bases between them. This chain's CDR3 is CASGPNTGELFF. As DNA, the CDR3 is TGCGCCAGCGGGCCAAACACCGGGGAGCTGTTTTTT.

This clone has more than one count but fewer than ten. This chain connects TRBV30 to TRBJ1-4, with unresolved D. From germline, CDR1 is GTSNPN and CDR2 SVGIG (reference sequence). This CDR3 contains 14 residues. V was shortened by 1 base and J by 5 bases, with 11 bases between the two germline ends. The CDR3 region has the DNA TGTGCCTGGAGTGACAGATCGTTAAATGAAAAACTGTTTTTT. Its translation: CAWSDRSLNEKLFF.

This chain uses TRBV5-1 with TRBJ2-3; tentative D call: TRBD2 (5 bases). This CDR3 comprises 18 residues. Germline loops: CDR1 SGHRS, CDR2 YFSETQ. Trimming cost V 0 bases and J 0 bases, with 17 bases left between them. CDR3 protein: CASSLDSRTSRSTDTQYF. DNA of the CDR3: TGCGCCAGCAGCTTGGATTCGCGGACTTCCCGAAGCACAGATACGCAGTATTTT.

This clone occurred once. The V call is TRBV3-1 (or the pseudogene TRBV3-2), the J call TRBJ2-4, with 9 bases that match TRBD2. J was trimmed by 11 bases and V by 5 bases; bases with no gene match: 7. Germline V gene data show CDR1 as LGHDT and CDR2 as YNNKEL (reference sequence). The length of the CDR3 is 13 residues. The CDR3 loop reads CASSSGLAIVQYF. In nucleotides, the CDR3 is TGTGCCAGCAGCTCAGGACTAGCGATCGTTCAGTACTTC.

V gene TRBV5-1 combines with J gene TRBJ2-7, with 7 bases identical to TRBD1. Per germline, CDR1 SGHRS and CDR2 YFSETQ. With V trimmed by 0 bases and J by 4 bases, 7 bases remained unmatched. The CDR3 contains 15 residues. The CDR3 DNA is TGCGCCAGCAGCTTGGAAGGGGGCGCCGGGTACGAGCAGTACTTC. This sequence encodes CASSLEGGAGYEQYF.

The gene calls are TRBV4-1 and TRBJ1-1; 7 positions match TRBD1. The V gene's germline CDR1 is MGHRA and CDR2 YSYEKL. J lost 1 base, V lost 1 base, and 6 bases had no gene match. The CDR3 sequence is 16 residues long. The CDR3 is CASSQGPGQTNTEAFF. The CDR3 DNA reads as TGCGCCAGCAGCCAAGGACCGGGACAGACGAACACTGAAGCTTTCTTT.

CDR3 bases: TGTGCCAGCAGCTTACGTAGCGGGATAGGGACAGATACGCAGTATTTT. It encodes CASSLRSGIGTDTQYF. This chain joins TRBV7-6 and TRBJ2-3; 8 bases match TRBD2. CDR1 and CDR2 from the germline V gene are SGHVS and FNYEAQ. Trimming removed 2 bases from V and 3 bases from J; junction bases left unmatched: 7. The CDR3 is 16 residues long.

This chain uses TRBV4-1 with TRBJ1-4; D gene ambiguous. Germline V gene lookup returns CDR1 MGHRA and CDR2 YSYEKL. V was pared by 3 bases and J by 7 bases, with 9 bases between. This CDR3 has 13 residues. In DNA form, the CDR3 reads TGCGCCAGCAGCCATGAGTCATTTGAAAAACTGTTTTTT. This codes for CASSHESFEKLFF.

V is TRBV18 and J is TRBJ2-1, with 11 bases aligning to TRBD2. The CDR3 sequence is 16 residues long. Germline V CDR1 and CDR2: KGHSH, LQKENI. The trim removed 4 bases at V and 4 bases at J, leaving 6 bases unmatched. This CDR3 reads CASSRALAGGYNEQFF. CDR3 DNA sequence: TGTGCCAGCTCACGCGCCCTAGCGGGGGGTTACAATGAGCAGTTCTTC. Filled out from reference TRBV18 and TRBJ2-1, the complete variable domain reads NAGVMQNPRHLVRRRGQEARLRCSPMKGHSHVYWYRQLPEEGLKFMVYLQKENIIDESGMPKERFSAEFPKEGPSILRIQQVVRGDSAAYFCASSRALAGGYNEQFFGPGTRLTVL.

This clone is a singleton in its sample. DNA of the CDR3: TGTGCCAGTGCAGGGTCGAGTTTTAGCACAGATACGCAGTATTTT. This encodes CASAGSSFSTDTQYF. The chain has TRBV19 and TRBJ2-3; possible D gene TRBD1, 5 bases. V was clipped by 8 bases and J by 0 bases, with 15 bases between them. The germline V gene has CDR1 LNHDA and CDR2 SQIVND (reference sequence). The CDR3 is made up of 15 amino acids.

This clone is deemed medium-sized. The chain has TRBV7-3 and TRBJ2-2; weak D call: TRBD1 (5 bases). Germline values: CDR1 SGHTA, CDR2 FQGTGA. Trimming took off 7 bases at V and 3 bases at J, with 6 bases between the two ends. The CDR3 sequence is 12 residues long. As DNA, the CDR3 is TGTGCCAGCAAAGGGGACACCGGGGAGCTGTTTTTT. It yields the protein CASKGDTGELFF.

The chain carries TRBV4-1 and TRBJ2-7; a weak D match, TRBD1 (8 bases). This CDR3 contains 15 residues. Trimming pared 8 bases from V and 7 bases from J, leaving 24 bases between. CDR1 MGHRA and CDR2 YSYEKL come from the germline V gene. The CDR3 loop reads CASRGQAVLGGEQYF. CDR3 nucleotides: TGCGCCAGCCGGGGACAGGCCGTTCTCGGGGGGGAGCAGTACTTC.

This chain uses TRBV3-1 (or the pseudogene TRBV3-2) with TRBJ2-5, with TRBD2 as a possible D gene (5 bases). Per germline, CDR1 LGHDT and CDR2 YNNKEL (reference sequence). V lost 2 bases to trimming and J lost 1 base, with 8 bases between them. This CDR3 region has 14 residues. CDR3 nucleotides: TGTGCCAGCAGCCAAACCCTAGCCCAAGAGACCCAGTACTTC. It yields the protein CASSQTLAQETQYF.

The CDR3 protein is CASSFQGGHGYTF. The CDR3 DNA sequence: TGTGCCAGCAGTTTCCAGGGAGGGCATGGCTACACCTTC. This chain connects TRBV12-3 or TRBV12-4 to TRBJ1-2; TRBD1 is a possible D gene (5 bases). The CDR3 is 13 residues long. Trimming took off 3 bases at V and 6 bases at J, with 11 bases between the two ends.

CDR3 region: CASSGGYGDQPQHF. In DNA, the CDR3 is TGTGCCAGCAGCGGCGGGTACGGGGATCAGCCCCAGCATTTT. This chain joins TRBV7-2 and TRBJ1-5; D unresolved. Trimming removed 5 bases at V and 5 bases at J, with 13 bases between. The CDR3 covers 14 residues. Germline CDR1 reads SGHTA; CDR2 reads FQGNSA. The whole variable domain, filled in from reference TRBV7-2 and TRBJ1-5, reads GAGVSQSPSNKVTEKGKDVELRCDPISGHTALYWYRQSLGQGLEFLIYFQGNSAPDKSGLPSDRFSAERTGGSVSTLTIQRTQQEDSAVYLCASSGGYGDQPQHFGDGTRLSIL.

This sequence joins TRBV4-1 and TRBJ1-4, with 7 bases identical to TRBD1. CDR1 and CDR2 from the germline V gene are MGHRA and YSYEKL. Trimming took 4 bases from V and 8 from J; bases not matched to a gene: 7. The CDR3 contains 14 residues. The CDR3 sequence: CASSPGTEREKLFF. CDR3 nucleotide sequence: TGCGCCAGCAGCCCCGGGACAGAAAGGGAAAAACTGTTTTTT.

This clone came up many times. V usage is TRBV18 and J usage is TRBJ2-7; 11 bases line up with TRBD1. The junction had 6 bases not matched to a gene; V was cut back by 6 bases and J by 2 bases. This CDR3 comprises 15 residues. In germline, CDR1 is KGHSH, CDR2 LQKENI. The CDR3 spells CASSPGTGGTYEQYF. As DNA, the CDR3 is TGTGCCAGCTCGCCCGGGACAGGGGGGACCTACGAGCAGTACTTC.

The chain links TRBV30 to TRBJ2-3, with TRBD2 as a possible D gene (5 bases). V was shortened by 3 bases and J by 3 bases, with 13 bases between the two germline ends. Germline-derived CDR1 and CDR2 are GTSNPN and SVGIG (reference sequence). The CDR3 length is 14 residues. CDR3 nucleotide sequence: TGTGCCTGGAGCGCAGCGGACGGTACAGATACGCAGTATTTT. Amino acids: CAWSAADGTDTQYF.

This chain links TRBV12-3 or TRBV12-4 with TRBJ1-1; D is uncertain. Trimming took off 4 bases at V and 1 base at J, with 7 bases between the two ends. The CDR3 runs 13 residues. For the CDR3, the DNA is TGTGCCAGCAGTTCCTCTACGAACACTGAAGCTTTCTTT. It yields the protein CASSSSTNTEAFF.

The chain is built from TRBV29-1 and TRBJ2-1; 8 nucleotides agree with TRBD2. CDR1 SQVTM and CDR2 ANQGSEA come from the germline V gene. Trimming cost V 3 bases and J 7 bases; bases outside gene matches: 8. The CDR3 extends over 14 amino acids. The CDR3 coding sequence is TGCAGCGTTGATCGGGCGGGAGGAGGTAATGAGCAGTTCTTC. Translating it yields CSVDRAGGGNEQFF.

This rearrangement joins TRBV13 to TRBJ1-1; 8 bases match TRBD1. The CDR3 length is 12 residues. V lost 5 bases, J lost 10 bases, and 6 bases stayed unmatched. The germline CDR1 and CDR2 sequences are PRHDT and FYEKMQ (reference sequence). The CDR3 nucleotides read TGTGCCAGCAGCATTAAGGACAGGGCAGCTTTCTTT. Translated, it gives CASSIKDRAAFF.

CDR3 amino acids: CASKGSGGGETQYF. The CDR3 DNA sequence: TGCGCCAGCAAAGGGTCCGGTGGAGGGGAGACCCAGTACTTC. V gene TRBV5-1 combines with J gene TRBJ2-5, with a possible D match to TRBD2 (6 bases). Germline loops: CDR1 SGHRS, CDR2 YFSETQ. The CDR3 is 14 amino acids. Between the trimmed V and J ends, which lost 6 bases and 5 bases, there was a span of 17 bases.